Following are 29 T cell receptor beta chains from one sample sequenced in a study of identical twins. TCRdb itself ran the 5' RACE reads through MiXCR, one entry per CDR3 protein. The sample includes about 660,000 distinct CDR3 sequences, over 8.5% of them seen just once. Separately, the same data were catalogued under a study of yellow fever vaccine responses in identical twins.

Sequencing was performed on PBMCs. All receptors come from a woman younger than 35 in good health.

V is TRBV29-1 and J is TRBJ2-3; 8 bases are a match to TRBD1. J was trimmed by 2 bases and V by 5 bases; bases with no gene match: 9. This CDR3 is 15 amino acids long. The V gene's germline CDR1 is SQVTM and CDR2 ANQGSEA. This chain's CDR3 is CSVRQGTRSTDTQYF. The CDR3, as DNA: TGCAGCGTTAGACAGGGGACCCGCTCCACAGATACGCAGTATTTT.

This chain uses TRBV15 with TRBJ2-7, with a possible D match to TRBD2 (5 bases). The CDR3 contains 15 residues. Germline CDR1 is LNHNV and CDR2 is YYDKDF (reference sequence). V was trimmed by 5 bases and J by 0 bases, leaving 14 bases between them. CDR3 sequence: CATSGGGLHSYEQYF. CDR3 bases: TGTGCCACCAGCGGAGGAGGCCTTCACTCCTACGAGCAGTACTTC. The whole variable domain, remainder taken from reference TRBV15 and TRBJ2-7, is DAMVIQNPRYQVTQFGKPVTLSCSQTLNHNVMYWYQQKSSQAPKLLFHYYDKDFNNEADTPDNFQSRRPNTSFCFLDIRSPGLGDTAMYLCATSGGGLHSYEQYFGPGTRLTVT.

This clonotype was seen at least ten times. This sequence joins TRBV3-1 and TRBJ2-2; 9 positions agree with TRBD2. CDR3 length: 22 amino acids. The junction had 19 bases not matched to a gene; V was cut back by 1 base and J by 1 base. Germline loops: CDR1 LGHDT, CDR2 YNNKEL (reference sequence). CDR3 sequence: CASSQAVRTSVRFEVNTGELFF. The CDR3 DNA reads TGTGCCAGCAGCCAAGCGGTCAGGACTAGCGTGCGATTTGAGGTGAACACCGGGGAGCTGTTTTTT.

This clonotype was counted only a few times. The V gene is TRBV20-1, the J gene TRBJ1-1; possible D gene TRBD1, 6 bases. Trimming cost V 3 bases and J 3 bases, with 20 bases left between them. The CDR3 is 16 residues long. From germline, CDR1 is DFQATT and CDR2 SNEGSKA (reference sequence). The CDR3 bases are TGCAGTGCTAGGGGGACACAAGCAGGTTTTTACACTGAAGCTTTCTTT. This gives the protein CSARGTQAGFYTEAFF.

The CDR3 is CSARPALAGGPYEQYF. For the CDR3, the DNA is TGCAGTGCTAGGCCCGCTCTAGCGGGAGGCCCCTACGAGCAGTACTTC. This chain joins TRBV20-1 and TRBJ2-7; TRBD2 aligns across 11 bases. Germline V gives CDR1 DFQATT, CDR2 SNEGSKA (reference sequence). CDR3 length equals 16 residues. The trim removed 3 bases at V and 2 bases at J, leaving 9 bases unmatched.

In this sample, this clonotype turned up a few times. V gene TRBV7-2 combines with J gene TRBJ2-1; TRBD1 is a possible D gene (6 bases). The V end lost 5 bases, the J end lost 4 bases, and 12 bases lay between the germline ends. Germline V gene lookup returns CDR1 SGHTA and CDR2 FQGNSA. The CDR3 runs to 14 residues. DNA for the CDR3: TGTGCCAGCAGCCCGTGGACAGATTACAATGAGCAGTTCTTC. Its translation is CASSPWTDYNEQFF.

The chain employs TRBV7-3 and TRBJ2-7; 7 bases are a match to TRBD1. The CDR3 consists of 14 residues. CDR1 SGHTA and CDR2 FQGTGA come from the germline V gene. V was pared by 5 bases and J by 3 bases, with 7 bases of the junction left unmatched. CDR3 coding DNA: TGTGCCAGCAGCCGAGGACAGGACAACTACGAGCAGTACTTC. It yields the protein CASSRGQDNYEQYF.

There are a few counts of this clonotype. The chain carries TRBV7-9 and TRBJ2-2; TRBD2 matches at 10 bases. With 4 bases clipped from V and 3 bases from J, the junction kept 5 bases outside the gene matches. In germline, CDR1 is SEHNR, CDR2 FQNEAQ (reference sequence). The CDR3 runs 16 residues. CDR3 amino acids: CASSSTSGIHTGELFF. In nucleotides, the CDR3 is TGTGCCAGCAGCTCAACTAGCGGGATACACACCGGGGAGCTGTTTTTT.

V gene TRBV19 combines with J gene TRBJ1-6; D not certain. Trimming removed 8 bases from V and 6 bases from J, with 11 bases in between. The CDR3 covers 13 residues. Germline lookup yields CDR1 LNHDA and CDR2 SQIVND (reference sequence). The CDR3 bases are TGTGCCAGTCTAGGACGGCTTAATTCACCCCTCCACTTT. It is translated as CASLGRLNSPLHF.

This clonotype was observed a few times. The chain couples TRBV9 to TRBJ2-7, with 7 bases lining up with TRBD1. The ends lost 2 bases at V and 4 bases at J; junction bases unmatched: 6. This CDR3 region has 14 residues. The germline CDR1 and CDR2 sequences are SGDLS and YYNGEE. The CDR3 loop reads CASSVGTEDYEQYF. The CDR3 region has the DNA TGTGCCAGCAGCGTGGGGACAGAAGATTACGAGCAGTACTTC. The whole variable domain, filled in from reference TRBV9 and TRBJ2-7, reads DSGVTQTPKHLITATGQRVTLRCSPRSGDLSVYWYQQSLDQGLQFLIQYYNGEERAKGNILERFSAQQFPDLHSELNLSSLELGDSALYFCASSVGTEDYEQYFGPGTRLTVT.

This clonotype was seen only a few times. The genes are TRBV15 and TRBJ2-1; 13 nucleotides align to TRBD2. Germline V CDR1 and CDR2: LNHNV, YYDKDF (reference sequence). J was trimmed by 6 bases and V by 1 base; bases with no gene match: 9. This CDR3 has 18 amino acids. CDR3 sequence (DNA): TGTGCCACCAGCAGAGGGACTAGCGGGAGAATTCGACCCAATGAGCAGTTCTTC. It encodes CATSRGTSGRIRPNEQFF. The variable domain in full, with the rest retrieved from reference TRBV15 and TRBJ2-1, is DAMVIQNPRYQVTQFGKPVTLSCSQTLNHNVMYWYQQKSSQAPKLLFHYYDKDFNNEADTPDNFQSRRPNTSFCFLDIRSPGLGDTAMYLCATSRGTSGRIRPNEQFFGPGTRLTVL.

This chain joins TRBV5-6 and TRBJ2-7; 9 nucleotides match TRBD1. V was pared by 2 bases and J by 5 bases, with 8 bases of the junction left unmatched. This CDR3 is built from 15 residues. CDR1 SGHDT and CDR2 YYEEEE come from the germline V gene. The CDR3 is CASSLRRTGEDEQYF. As DNA, the CDR3 is TGTGCCAGCAGCTTAAGAAGGACAGGGGAGGACGAGCAGTACTTC.

In this sample, this clonotype turned up a few times. This chain joins TRBV7-3 and TRBJ2-1, with D unresolved. Per germline, CDR1 SGHTA and CDR2 FQGTGA. V was clipped by 7 bases and J by 1 base, with 11 bases between them. The CDR3 is 14 residues long. The CDR3 spells CASTPTRSYNEQFF. CDR3 nucleotide sequence: TGTGCCAGCACCCCGACGCGTTCCTACAATGAGCAGTTCTTC.

This clonotype was observed a few times. The V call is TRBV6-2 or TRBV6-3, the J call TRBJ2-7; the match to TRBD1 covers 8 bases. Germline-derived CDR1 and CDR2 are MNHEY and SVGEGT. V lost 7 bases to trimming and J lost 1 base; unmatched junction nucleotides: 6. The CDR3 consists of 14 residues. The CDR3 is CASNDRGLSYEQYF. The CDR3, as DNA: TGTGCCAGCAATGACAGGGGATTGTCCTACGAGCAGTACTTC.

This clonotype has a count of ten or more. V and J are TRBV10-3 and TRBJ2-1; 16 bases match TRBD2. With 4 bases clipped from V and 7 bases from J, the junction kept 4 bases outside the gene matches. The germline CDR1 and CDR2 sequences are ENHRY and SYGVKD. CDR3 length: 16 amino acids. Here the CDR3 DNA reads TGTGCCATCAGTGCCGGGACTAGCGGGAGGGGTAATGAGCAGTTCTTC. This gives the protein CAISAGTSGRGNEQFF.

The chain is built from TRBV7-9 and TRBJ2-7; TRBD2 matches at 10 bases. Per germline, CDR1 SEHNR and CDR2 FQNEAQ (reference sequence). The CDR3 loop spans 15 amino acids. The ends lost 4 bases at V and 2 bases at J; junction bases unmatched: 5. CDR3 DNA sequence: TGTGCCAGCAGCTGGTCTCTAGCGGGAGCCTACGAGCAGTACTTC. Its protein product is CASSWSLAGAYEQYF.

This rearrangement joins TRBV5-5 to TRBJ2-7; possible D gene TRBD1, 7 bases. CDR1 and CDR2 (germline): SGHKS, YYEKEE (reference sequence). The CDR3 extends over 15 amino acids. Deletions cut 3 bases from V and 1 base from J, with 14 bases between. Here the CDR3 reads CASSSNRGLSYEQYF. The CDR3 nucleotides read TGTGCCAGCAGCTCAAACAGGGGACTTTCCTACGAGCAGTACTTC.

There are a few counts of this clonotype. This sequence joins TRBV25-1 and TRBJ2-3; TRBD2 is a possible D gene (6 bases). This CDR3 comprises 14 residues. Germline V gene data show CDR1 as MGHDK and CDR2 as SYGVNS. The V end was cut by 1 base, the J end by 6 bases, with 11 bases between. CDR3 nucleotides: TGTGCCAGCAGTGAATGGTCGGGAGCTGATACGCAGTATTTT. This sequence encodes CASSEWSGADTQYF.

The table lists this clonotype with many counts. The chain uses TRBV29-1 and TRBJ2-5; no firm D call. This CDR3 is 13 amino acids long. Trimming left V 7 bases short and J 5 bases short, with 17 bases between. CDR1 and CDR2 (germline): SQVTM, ANQGSEA. CDR3 bases: TGCAGCGGTAGTCTGTCGGTCGGGGAGACCCAGTACTTC. This codes for CSGSLSVGETQYF.

This clonotype came up a few times. The chain uses TRBV28 and TRBJ2-4; maybe TRBD1 (5 bases). This CDR3 is 19 amino acids long. Trimming shortened V by 6 bases and J by 0 bases, and 24 bases separated the two germline ends. The germline CDR1 and CDR2 sequences are MDHEN and SYDVKM. CDR3 DNA: TGTGCCAGCAGCCCATTATCGAACAAGGGGTCACCAGCCAAAAACATTCAGTACTTC. This translates into CASSPLSNKGSPAKNIQYF.

The sample holds a few counts of this clonotype. CDR3 region: CASSLSSGGGTQYF. Written as DNA, the CDR3 is TGTGCCAGCAGCTTATCCTCAGGGGGAGGGACGCAGTATTTT. This chain links TRBV7-3 with TRBJ2-3; either TRBD1 or TRBD2 may supply D (7 bases each). In germline, CDR1 is SGHTA, CDR2 FQGTGA. V gave up 2 bases and J gave up 9 bases, with 15 bases separating them. The CDR3 runs 14 residues.

In this sample, this clonotype turned up a few times. The chain has TRBV20-1 and TRBJ2-1, with 7 bases that match TRBD2. Germline loops: CDR1 DFQATT, CDR2 SNEGSKA (reference sequence). Losses at the gene ends were 3 bases for V and 4 bases for J; bases not matched to a gene: 12. The length of the CDR3 is 16 residues. DNA for the CDR3: TGCAGTGCTAGTAGTATTGTGCTAGCGGTTTACAATGAGCAGTTCTTC. Translated: CSASSIVLAVYNEQFF.

The V gene is TRBV6-2 or TRBV6-3, the J gene TRBJ2-3, with D possibly being TRBD1 (6 bases). This CDR3 has 16 amino acids. Between the trimmed V and J ends, which lost 4 bases and 5 bases, there was a span of 19 bases. The V gene's germline CDR1 is MNHEY and CDR2 SVGEGT. CDR3 nucleotides: TGTGCCAGCAGTTCCCTCCCGGCCCCAGGGGAAGATACGCAGTATTTT. Residues: CASSSLPAPGEDTQYF.

The chain uses TRBV12-3 or TRBV12-4 and TRBJ2-7, with D perhaps matching TRBD2 (5 bases). Between the trimmed V and J ends, which lost 8 bases and 2 bases, there was a span of 13 bases. CDR3 length: 13 amino acids. CDR3: CASGSEGTYEQYF. DNA for the CDR3: TGTGCCAGCGGTTCAGAGGGAACCTACGAGCAGTACTTC.

The V gene is TRBV4-3, the J gene TRBJ2-1; a possible D gene is TRBD2 (5 bases). The CDR3 loop spans 15 amino acids. Germline lookup yields CDR1 LGHNA and CDR2 YSLEER. Trimming shortened V by 0 bases and J by 7 bases, and 13 bases separated the two germline ends. CDR3 bases: TGCGCCAGCAGCCAAGATAGGCTAGCCACGAATGAGCAGTTCTTC. Its translation is CASSQDRLATNEQFF.

This clonotype was counted a few times. The chain's CDR3 is CASSLTAGGSLIYEQYF. The CDR3 DNA reads TGCGCCAGCAGCTTGACGGCGGGAGGTAGCCTAATATACGAGCAGTACTTC. This sequence joins TRBV5-1 and TRBJ2-7; 8 nucleotides line up with TRBD2. The V segment lost 1 base and the J segment 4 bases; nucleotides outside the gene matches: 13. There are 17 residues in the CDR3. CDR1 SGHRS and CDR2 YFSETQ come from the germline V gene.

This clonotype was counted ten times or more. The rearrangement links TRBV3-1 to TRBJ2-1; no firm D call. V was cut by 1 base and J by 5 bases, with 6 bases left in between. CDR1 is LGHDT, CDR2 YNNKEL, per germline (reference sequence). The CDR3 is 13 residues long. CDR3 DNA: TGTGCCAGCAGCCAAGTCTGGAACAATGAGCAGTTCTTC. Protein sequence: CASSQVWNNEQFF.

The rearrangement uses TRBV10-1 and TRBJ1-5, with D perhaps TRBD1 (6 bases). Germline lookup yields CDR1 WNHNN and CDR2 SYGVQD (reference sequence). Trimming cost V 6 bases and J 7 bases, with 13 bases left between them. The CDR3 is made up of 13 amino acids. The CDR3, as DNA: TGCGCCAGCAGCACAGGGATTGGGCAGCCCCAGCATTTT. The encoded protein is CASSTGIGQPQHF.

Only a few counts were recorded for this clonotype. The chain couples TRBV25-1 to TRBJ1-1; D may be TRBD1 (5 bases). Germline V CDR1 and CDR2: MGHDK, SYGVNS. This CDR3 is built from 15 residues. Trimming took 5 bases from V and 4 from J, leaving 17 bases between them. This CDR3 reads CASSPPGPVLTEAFF. In DNA form, the CDR3 reads TGTGCCAGCAGTCCACCGGGACCCGTTCTCACTGAAGCTTTCTTT.